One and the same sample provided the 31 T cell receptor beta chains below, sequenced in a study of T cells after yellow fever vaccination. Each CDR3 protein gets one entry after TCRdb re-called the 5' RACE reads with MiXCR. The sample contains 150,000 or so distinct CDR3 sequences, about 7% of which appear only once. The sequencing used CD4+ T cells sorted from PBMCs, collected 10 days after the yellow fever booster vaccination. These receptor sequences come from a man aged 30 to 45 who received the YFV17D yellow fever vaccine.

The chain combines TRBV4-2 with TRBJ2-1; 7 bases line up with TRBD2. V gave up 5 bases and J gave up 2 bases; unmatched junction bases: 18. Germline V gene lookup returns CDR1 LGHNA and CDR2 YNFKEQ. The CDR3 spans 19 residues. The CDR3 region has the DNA TGTGCCAGCAGCGATGCGGGATTAAGGCGGGAGACCCCCTACAATGAGCAGTTCTTC. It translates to CASSDAGLRRETPYNEQFF.

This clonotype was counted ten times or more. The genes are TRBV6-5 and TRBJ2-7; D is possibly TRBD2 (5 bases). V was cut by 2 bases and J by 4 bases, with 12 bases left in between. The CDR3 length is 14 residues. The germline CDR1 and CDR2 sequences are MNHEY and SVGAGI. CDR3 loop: CASSYPEGRYEQYF. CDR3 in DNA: TGTGCCAGCAGTTACCCCGAGGGCCGTTACGAGCAGTACTTC.

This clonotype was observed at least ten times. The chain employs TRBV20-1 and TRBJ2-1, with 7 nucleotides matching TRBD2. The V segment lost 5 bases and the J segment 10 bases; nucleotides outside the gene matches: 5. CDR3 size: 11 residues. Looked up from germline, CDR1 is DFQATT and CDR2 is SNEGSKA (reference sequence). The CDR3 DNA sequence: TGCAGTGCTCGGGAGCGGGGAGAGCAGTTCTTC. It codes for CSARERGEQFF.

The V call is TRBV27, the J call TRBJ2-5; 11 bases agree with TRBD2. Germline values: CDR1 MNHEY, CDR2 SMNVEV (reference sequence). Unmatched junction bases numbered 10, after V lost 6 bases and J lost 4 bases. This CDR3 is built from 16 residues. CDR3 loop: CASRQTLAGGIETQYF. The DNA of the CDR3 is TGTGCCAGCAGGCAGACCTTAGCGGGAGGGATAGAGACCCAGTACTTC.

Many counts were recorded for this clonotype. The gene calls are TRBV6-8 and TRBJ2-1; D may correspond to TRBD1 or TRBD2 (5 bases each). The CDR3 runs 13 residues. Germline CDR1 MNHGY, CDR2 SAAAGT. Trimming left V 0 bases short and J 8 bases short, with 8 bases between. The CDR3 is CASSYSGEHEQFF. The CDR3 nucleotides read TGTGCCAGCAGTTACTCGGGGGAACATGAGCAGTTCTTC.

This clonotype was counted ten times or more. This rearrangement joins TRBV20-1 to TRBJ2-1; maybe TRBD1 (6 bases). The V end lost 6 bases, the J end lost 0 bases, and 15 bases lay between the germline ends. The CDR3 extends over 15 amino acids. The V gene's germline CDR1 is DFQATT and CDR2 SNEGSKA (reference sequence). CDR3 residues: CSAIKGRGSYNEQFF. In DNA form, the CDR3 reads TGCAGTGCCATCAAGGGCAGGGGCTCCTACAATGAGCAGTTCTTC.

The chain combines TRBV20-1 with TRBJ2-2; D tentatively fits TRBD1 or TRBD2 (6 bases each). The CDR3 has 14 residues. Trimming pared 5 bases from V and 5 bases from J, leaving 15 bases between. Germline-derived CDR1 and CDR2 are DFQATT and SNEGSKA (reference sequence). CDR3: CSALSGGGTGELFF. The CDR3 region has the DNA TGCAGTGCTCTTAGCGGAGGGGGAACCGGGGAGCTGTTTTTT.

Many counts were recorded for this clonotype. The CDR3 nucleotides are TGCAGCGTTGGACGGCCCTACGAGCAGTACTTC. It yields the protein CSVGRPYEQYF. V and J are TRBV29-1 and TRBJ2-7; D is unclear. Trimming left V 4 bases short and J 2 bases short, with 6 bases between. This CDR3 is built from 11 residues. Germline-derived CDR1 and CDR2 are SQVTM and ANQGSEA.

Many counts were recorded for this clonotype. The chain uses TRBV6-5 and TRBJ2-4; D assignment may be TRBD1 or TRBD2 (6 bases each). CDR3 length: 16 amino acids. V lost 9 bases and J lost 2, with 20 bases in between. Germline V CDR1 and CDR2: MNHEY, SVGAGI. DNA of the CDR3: TGTGCCAGTAGGGGGGTGGGGGGCGCGACCAAAAACATTCAGTACTTC. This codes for CASRGVGGATKNIQYF.

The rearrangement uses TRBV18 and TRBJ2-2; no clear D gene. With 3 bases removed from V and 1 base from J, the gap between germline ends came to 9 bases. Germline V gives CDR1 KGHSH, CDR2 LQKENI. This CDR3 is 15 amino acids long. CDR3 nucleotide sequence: TGTGCCAGCTCACCCCTCGTGGGGAACACCGGGGAGCTGTTTTTT. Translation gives CASSPLVGNTGELFF.

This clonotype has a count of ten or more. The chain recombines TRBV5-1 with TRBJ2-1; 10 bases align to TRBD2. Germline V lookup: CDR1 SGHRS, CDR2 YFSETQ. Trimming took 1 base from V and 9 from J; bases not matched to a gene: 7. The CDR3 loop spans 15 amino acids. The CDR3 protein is CASSLLAGALGEQFF. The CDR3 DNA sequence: TGCGCCAGCAGCTTGCTAGCGGGAGCTCTGGGTGAGCAGTTCTTC.

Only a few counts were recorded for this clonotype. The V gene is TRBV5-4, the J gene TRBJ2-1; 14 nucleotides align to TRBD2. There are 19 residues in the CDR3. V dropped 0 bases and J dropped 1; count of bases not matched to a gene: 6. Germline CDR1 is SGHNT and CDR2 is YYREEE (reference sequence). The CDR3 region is CASSLGGLAGVRSYNEQFF. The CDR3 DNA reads TGTGCCAGCAGCTTGGGGGGACTAGCGGGAGTTAGGTCCTACAATGAGCAGTTCTTC.

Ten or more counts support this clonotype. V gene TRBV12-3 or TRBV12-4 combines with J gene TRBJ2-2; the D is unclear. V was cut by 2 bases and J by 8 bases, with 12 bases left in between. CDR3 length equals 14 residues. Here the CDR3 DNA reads TGTGCCAGCAGTTTAATGACTCCGGCAGGGGAGCTGTTTTTT. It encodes CASSLMTPAGELFF.

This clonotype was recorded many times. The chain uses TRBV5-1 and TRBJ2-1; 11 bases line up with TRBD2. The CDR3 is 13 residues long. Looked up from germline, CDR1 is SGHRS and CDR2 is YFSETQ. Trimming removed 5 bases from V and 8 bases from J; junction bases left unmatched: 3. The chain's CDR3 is CASRLAGAHEQFF. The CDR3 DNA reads TGCGCCAGCAGACTAGCGGGAGCCCATGAGCAGTTCTTC.

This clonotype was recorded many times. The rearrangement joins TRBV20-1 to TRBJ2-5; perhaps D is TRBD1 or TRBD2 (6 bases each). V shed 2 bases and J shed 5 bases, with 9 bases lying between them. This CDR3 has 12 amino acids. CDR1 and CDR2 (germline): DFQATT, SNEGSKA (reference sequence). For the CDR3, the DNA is TGCAGTGCTAGAAGGGGGGAGGAGACCCAGTACTTC. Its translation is CSARRGEETQYF.

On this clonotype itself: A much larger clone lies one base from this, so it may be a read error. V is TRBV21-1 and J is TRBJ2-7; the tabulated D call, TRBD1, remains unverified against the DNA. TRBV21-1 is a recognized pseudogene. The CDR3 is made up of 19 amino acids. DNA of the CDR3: TGTGCCAGCAGCCTAGGGGACAGGGGATCCCATTACCCCCCCTACGAGCAGTACTTC. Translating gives CASSLGDRGSHYPPYEQYF.

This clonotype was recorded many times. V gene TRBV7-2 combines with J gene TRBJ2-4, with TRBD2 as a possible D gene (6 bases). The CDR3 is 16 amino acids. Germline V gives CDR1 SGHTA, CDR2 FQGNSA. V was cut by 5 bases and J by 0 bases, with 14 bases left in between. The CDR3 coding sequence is TGTGCCAGCAGCAAACTGGGAGGCCTAGCCAAAAACATTCAGTACTTC. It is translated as CASSKLGGLAKNIQYF.

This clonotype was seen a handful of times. In nucleotides, the CDR3 is TGTGCCAGCAGCTTGGAGGGGGGTGCCCAAAATAACTATGGCTACACCTTC. This gives the protein CASSLEGGAQNNYGYTF. The V gene is TRBV5-8, the J gene TRBJ1-2; tentatively, D is TRBD1 (6 bases). Germline V gene lookup returns CDR1 SGHTS and CDR2 YDEGEE. This CDR3 has 17 residues. Trimming took off 0 bases at V and 1 base at J, with 16 bases between the two ends.

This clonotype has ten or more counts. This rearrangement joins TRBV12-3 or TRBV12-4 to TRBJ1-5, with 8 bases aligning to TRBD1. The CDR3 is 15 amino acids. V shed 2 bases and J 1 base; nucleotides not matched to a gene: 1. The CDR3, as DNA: TGTGCCAGCAGTTTACAGGGGGCAAGCAATCAGCCCCAGCATTTT. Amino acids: CASSLQGASNQPQHF.

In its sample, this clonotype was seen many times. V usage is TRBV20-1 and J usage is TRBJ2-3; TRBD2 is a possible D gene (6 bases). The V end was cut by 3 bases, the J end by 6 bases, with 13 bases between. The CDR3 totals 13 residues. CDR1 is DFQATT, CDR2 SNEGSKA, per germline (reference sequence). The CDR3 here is CSARAPREDTQYF. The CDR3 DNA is TGCAGTGCTAGGGCCCCCCGGGAGGATACGCAGTATTTT.

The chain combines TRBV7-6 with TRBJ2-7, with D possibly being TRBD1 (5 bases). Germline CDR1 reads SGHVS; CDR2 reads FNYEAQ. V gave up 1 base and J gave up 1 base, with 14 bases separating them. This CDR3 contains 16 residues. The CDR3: CASSLVPQTESYEQYF. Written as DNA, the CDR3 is TGTGCCAGCAGCTTAGTCCCCCAGACAGAGTCCTACGAGCAGTACTTC.

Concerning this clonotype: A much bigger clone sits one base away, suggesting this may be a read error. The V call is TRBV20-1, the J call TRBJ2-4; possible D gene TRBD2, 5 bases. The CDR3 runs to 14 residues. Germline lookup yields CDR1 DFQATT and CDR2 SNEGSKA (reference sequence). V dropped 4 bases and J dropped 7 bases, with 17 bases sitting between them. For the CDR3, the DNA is TGCAGTGCTAAGACGGGGAAGGTGGATAACATTCAGTACTTC. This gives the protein CSAKTGKVDNIQYF.

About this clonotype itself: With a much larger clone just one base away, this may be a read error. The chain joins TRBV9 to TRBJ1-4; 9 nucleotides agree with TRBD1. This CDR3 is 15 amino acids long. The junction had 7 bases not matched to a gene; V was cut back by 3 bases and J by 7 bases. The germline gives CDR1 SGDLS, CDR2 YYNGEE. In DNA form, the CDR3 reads TGTGCCAGCAGCGCGCCCGGGACAGGGCTTGAAAAACTGTTTTTT. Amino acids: CASSAPGTGLEKLFF.

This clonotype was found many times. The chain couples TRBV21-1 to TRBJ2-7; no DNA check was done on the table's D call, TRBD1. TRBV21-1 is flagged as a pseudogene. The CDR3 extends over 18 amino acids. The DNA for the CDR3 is TGTGCCAGCAGCAAAGTCGGCCCGATAACGATCCTGTTATACGAGCATAACTTC. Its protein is CASSKVGPITILLYEHNF.

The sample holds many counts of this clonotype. CDR3 nucleotides: TGTGCCAGTGGCAGATCTAGCGGGAAAGCCGATACGCAGTATTTT. Residues: CASGRSSGKADTQYF. The chain carries TRBV7-2 and TRBJ2-3; TRBD2 matches 9 bases. V was pared by 9 bases and J by 6 bases, with 13 bases of the junction left unmatched. Germline CDR1 is SGHTA and CDR2 is FQGNSA. The CDR3 has 15 amino acids.

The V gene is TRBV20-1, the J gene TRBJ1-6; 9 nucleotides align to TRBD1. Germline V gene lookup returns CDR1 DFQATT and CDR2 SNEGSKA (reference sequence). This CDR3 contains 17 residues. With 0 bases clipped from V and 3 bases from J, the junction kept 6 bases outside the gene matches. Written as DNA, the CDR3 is TGCAGTGCTAGAGATGCGAGACAGGGGGTCTATAATTCACCCCTCCACTTT. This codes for CSARDARQGVYNSPLHF.

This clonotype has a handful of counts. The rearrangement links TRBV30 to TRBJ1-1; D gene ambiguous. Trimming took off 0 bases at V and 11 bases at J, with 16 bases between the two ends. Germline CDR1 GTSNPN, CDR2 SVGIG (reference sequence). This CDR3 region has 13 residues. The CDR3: CAWSVRPKARAFF. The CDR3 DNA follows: TGTGCCTGGAGTGTACGACCTAAGGCGCGGGCTTTCTTT.

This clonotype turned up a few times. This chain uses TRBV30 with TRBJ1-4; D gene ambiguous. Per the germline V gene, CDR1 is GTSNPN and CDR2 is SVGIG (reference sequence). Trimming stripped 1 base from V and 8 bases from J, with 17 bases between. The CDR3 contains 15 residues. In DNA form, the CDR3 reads TGTGCCTGGAGTGGTGTGGTCAGACTAAAAGAAAAACTGTTTTTT. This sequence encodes CAWSGVVRLKEKLFF.

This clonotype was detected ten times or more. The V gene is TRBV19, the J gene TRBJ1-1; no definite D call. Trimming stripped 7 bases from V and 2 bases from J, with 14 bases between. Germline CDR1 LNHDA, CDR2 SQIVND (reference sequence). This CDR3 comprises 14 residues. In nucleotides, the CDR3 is TGTGCCAGTATCAGGACGGCAAGCAACACTGAAGCTTTCTTT. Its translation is CASIRTASNTEAFF.

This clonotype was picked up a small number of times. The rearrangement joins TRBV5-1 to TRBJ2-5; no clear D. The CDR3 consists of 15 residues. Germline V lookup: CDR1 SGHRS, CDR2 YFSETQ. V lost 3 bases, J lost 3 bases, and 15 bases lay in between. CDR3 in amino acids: CASSSTVAVEETQYF. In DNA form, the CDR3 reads TGCGCCAGCAGCTCCACTGTAGCAGTCGAAGAGACCCAGTACTTC.

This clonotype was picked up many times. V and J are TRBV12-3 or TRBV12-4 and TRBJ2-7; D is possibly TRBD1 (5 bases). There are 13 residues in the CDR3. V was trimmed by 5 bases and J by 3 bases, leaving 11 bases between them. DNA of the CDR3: TGTGCCAGCAGTCTTAAGGGGCTCTACGAGCAGTACTTC. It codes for CASSLKGLYEQYF.